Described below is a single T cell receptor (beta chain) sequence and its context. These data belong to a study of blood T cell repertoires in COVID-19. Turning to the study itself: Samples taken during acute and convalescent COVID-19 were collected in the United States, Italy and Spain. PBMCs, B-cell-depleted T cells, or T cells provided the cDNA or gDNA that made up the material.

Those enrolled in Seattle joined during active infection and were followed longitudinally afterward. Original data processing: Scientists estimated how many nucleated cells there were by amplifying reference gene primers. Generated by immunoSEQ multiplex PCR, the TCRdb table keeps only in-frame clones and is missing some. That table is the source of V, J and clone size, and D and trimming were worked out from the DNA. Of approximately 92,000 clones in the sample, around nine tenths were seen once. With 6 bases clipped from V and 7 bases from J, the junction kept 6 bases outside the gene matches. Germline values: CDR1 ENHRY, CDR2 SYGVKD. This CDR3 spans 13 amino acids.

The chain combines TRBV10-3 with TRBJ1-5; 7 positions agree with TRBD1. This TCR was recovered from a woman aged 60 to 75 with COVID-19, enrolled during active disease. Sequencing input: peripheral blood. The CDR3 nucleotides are TGTGCCATCAGGATGACAGGGACCCAGCCCCAGCATTTT. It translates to CAIRMTGTQPQHF.